This T cell receptor (beta chain) appears in the sequencing data of a study of cytomegalovirus exposure and HLA in healthy donors. Study-wide background: Researchers previously reported finding fewer than 140 million unique TCR beta sequences from about 170 million T cells.

To note about this clone: Its cognate antigen is unknown.

The PCR contained 60 Vbeta and 13 Jbeta primers. TCRdb's table, derived via immunoSEQ multiplex PCR, lists solely in-frame clones and lacks some. Of some 180,000 clones in the sample, around 81% were seen once. The CDR3 contains 14 residues. CDR1 is SGHTA, CDR2 FQGNSA, per germline. V dropped 6 bases and J dropped 0 bases, with 11 bases sitting between them. Study-level points and caveats: Highly shared variants forming one cluster were likely a sequencing artifact. Later work associated over 15,000 TCR beta sequences with HLA alleles at 0.05 false discovery rate. It was assumed in the presence/absence analyses that sequencing depth was roughly uniform across donors.

Sequenced: PBMCs. This clonotype originated in a man younger than 40 in good health and CMV-seronegative. The genes are TRBV7-2 and TRBJ1-2, with no clear D. The CDR3 loop reads CASSFYRANYGYTF. Here the CDR3 DNA reads TGTGCCAGCAGTTTTTACAGAGCTAACTATGGCTACACCTTC.